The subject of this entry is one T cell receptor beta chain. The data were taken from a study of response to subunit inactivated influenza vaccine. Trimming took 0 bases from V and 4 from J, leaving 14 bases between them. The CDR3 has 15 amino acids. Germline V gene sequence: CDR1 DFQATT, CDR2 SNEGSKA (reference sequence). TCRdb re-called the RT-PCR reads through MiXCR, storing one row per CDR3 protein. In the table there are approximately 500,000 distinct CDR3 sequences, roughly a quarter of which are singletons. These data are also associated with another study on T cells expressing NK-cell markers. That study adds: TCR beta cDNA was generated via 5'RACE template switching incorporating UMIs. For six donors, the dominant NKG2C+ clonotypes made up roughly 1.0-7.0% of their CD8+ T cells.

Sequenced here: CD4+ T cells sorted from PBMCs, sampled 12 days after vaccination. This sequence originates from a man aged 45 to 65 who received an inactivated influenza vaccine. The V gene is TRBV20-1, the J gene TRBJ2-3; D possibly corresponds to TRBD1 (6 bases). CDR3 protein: CSARDTGSVADTQYF. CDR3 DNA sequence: TGCAGTGCTAGAGACACAGGGAGTGTTGCAGATACGCAGTATTTT.